Presented here are 6 T cell receptor beta chains from one specimen sequenced in a study of T cell responses to AZD1222 COVID-19 vaccine. Libraries were prepared by immunoSEQ multiplex PCR; TCRdb keeps only in-frame clonotypes and omits some of them. The table includes 80,000 to 95,000 clones, about nine tenths detected once. The sample consisted of peripheral blood, taken 28 days after the second AZD1222 dose. These receptors were taken from an adult who received the AZD1222 COVID-19 vaccine.

The table lists this clone with a count of one. The chain recombines TRBV6-4 with TRBJ1-3; 10 bases are a match to TRBD1. Germline CDR1 MRHNA, CDR2 SNTAGT. The CDR3 has 15 residues. The ends lost 0 bases at V and 6 bases at J; junction bases unmatched: 2. CDR3 bases: TGTGCCAGCAGTGACTCGACAGGGGGCGAAAACACCATATATTTT. Encoded protein: CASSDSTGGENTIYF.

The chain is built from TRBV4-1 and TRBJ1-2; maybe TRBD1 (5 bases). The germline CDR1 and CDR2 sequences are MGHRA and YSYEKL. Trimming removed 4 bases from V and 5 bases from J, with 20 bases in between. CDR3 length equals 16 residues. The DNA for the CDR3 is TGCGCCAGCAGCCGGCAAGCAGGGACGGTCGATTATGGCTACACCTTC. It specifies CASSRQAGTVDYGYTF.

The chain couples TRBV5-5 to TRBJ2-5; a possible D gene is TRBD1 (5 bases). Looked up from germline, CDR1 is SGHKS and CDR2 is YYEKEE (reference sequence). The CDR3 covers 14 residues. The V gene lost 5 bases and the J gene lost 5 bases, with 16 bases spanning the gap. CDR3 protein: CASRGADAVETQYF. The DNA of the CDR3 is TGTGCCAGCAGAGGGGCCGACGCAGTGGAGACCCAGTACTTC.

The chain links TRBV4-1 to TRBJ2-5; 9 bases fit TRBD2. CDR1 and CDR2 (germline): MGHRA, YSYEKL. Losses at the gene ends were 5 bases for V and 1 base for J; bases not matched to a gene: 5. This CDR3 contains 15 residues. CDR3 residues: CASSYSGRSQETQYF. The CDR3 region has the DNA TGCGCCAGCAGCTATAGCGGGAGAAGCCAAGAGACCCAGTACTTC.

V and J are TRBV6-5 and TRBJ1-4, with TRBD1 as a possible D gene (6 bases). The V end lost 4 bases, the J end lost 5 bases, and 17 bases lay between the germline ends. Per germline, CDR1 MNHEY and CDR2 SVGAGI. CDR3 length equals 16 residues. CDR3 in DNA: TGTGCCAGCAGTTCTCGTAAAGGGCAGGGGAATGAAAAACTGTTTTTT. Encoded protein: CASSSRKGQGNEKLFF.

This clone was counted only a few times. The V and J genes are TRBV11-2 and TRBJ2-7; 10 nucleotides line up with TRBD2. Germline CDR1 and CDR2: SGHAT and FQNNGV. The V gene end was trimmed by 3 bases and the J gene end by 6 bases; junction bases not matched to a gene: 5. CDR3 length: 14 residues. The CDR3 sequence: CASSFLLAGVEQYF. The CDR3 DNA reads TGTGCCAGCAGCTTTCTCCTAGCGGGAGTCGAGCAGTACTTC.